Below are 9 T cell receptor beta chains sequenced from a single sample in a study of T-cell memory formation after mild COVID-19. A single record per CDR3 protein comes from TCRdb applying MiXCR to the 5' RACE reads. The table includes fewer than 700,000 distinct CDR3 sequences, 20% to 25% detected once. Sequencing input: PBMCs or a T cell subset sorted from them (not recorded which). The receptors derive from an adult woman who had mild COVID-19 (a few samples of this study predate the infection). Cell type and time point are not known.

The chain joins TRBV3-1 to TRBJ2-5, with TRBD2 matching over 9 bases. The CDR3 totals 16 residues. Germline V CDR1 and CDR2: LGHDT, YNNKEL (reference sequence). With V trimmed by 2 bases and J by 4 bases, 8 bases remained unmatched. The chain's CDR3 is CASSQPGLAGSETQYF. For the CDR3, the DNA is TGTGCCAGCAGCCAACCGGGACTAGCTGGATCAGAGACCCAGTACTTC.

This clonotype has a handful of counts. The chain has TRBV5-5 and TRBJ2-7; D perhaps matches TRBD2 (6 bases). The CDR3 consists of 15 residues. Deletions cut 4 bases from V and 3 bases from J, with 17 bases between. Germline lookup yields CDR1 SGHKS and CDR2 YYEKEE (reference sequence). CDR3 protein: CASSPDYPNIYEQYF. The CDR3 DNA reads TGTGCCAGCAGCCCGGACTACCCTAACATCTACGAGCAGTACTTC.

This clonotype was observed a few times. CDR3 DNA sequence: TGTGCCCCTAGGGGAGGGCCTCTCTATGGCTACACCTTC. As protein: CAPRGGPLYGYTF. The chain uses TRBV7-9 and TRBJ1-2; D possibly corresponds to TRBD1 (5 bases). This CDR3 comprises 13 residues. CDR1 is SEHNR and CDR2 is FQNEAQ in the germline V gene (reference sequence). Trimming pared 11 bases from V and 4 bases from J, leaving 17 bases between.

V is TRBV12-3 or TRBV12-4 and J is TRBJ1-1; TRBD1 might be the D (5 bases). Trimming left V 2 bases short and J 10 bases short, with 8 bases between. This CDR3 comprises 11 residues. CDR3 amino acids: CASSLPGVAFF. CDR3 DNA: TGTGCCAGCAGTTTACCGGGGGTAGCTTTCTTT.

There are a few counts of this clonotype. The rearrangement joins TRBV5-1 to TRBJ2-3; TRBD2 aligns across 11 bases. The trim removed 0 bases at V and 1 base at J, leaving 7 bases unmatched. Germline loops: CDR1 SGHRS, CDR2 YFSETQ. This CDR3 comprises 18 residues. This CDR3 reads CASSLAPPLAGGTDTQYF. CDR3 nucleotide sequence: TGCGCCAGCAGCTTGGCCCCTCCACTAGCGGGGGGCACAGATACGCAGTATTTT.

The chain has TRBV15 and TRBJ2-3, with 8 bases identical to TRBD2. V lost 5 bases and J lost 5; bases outside the gene matches: 9. Germline CDR1 reads LNHNV; CDR2 reads YYDKDF (reference sequence). This CDR3 is 15 amino acids long. The DNA of the CDR3 is TGTGCCACCAGCCTGCGGGGGGCTTCCTTAGATACGCAGTATTTT. It specifies CATSLRGASLDTQYF.

This clonotype turned up a few times. This chain connects TRBV19 to TRBJ1-1; possible D gene TRBD1, 5 bases. Per germline, CDR1 LNHDA and CDR2 SQIVND (reference sequence). The CDR3 covers 12 residues. Deletions cut 2 bases from V and 7 bases from J, with 8 bases between. The CDR3, as DNA: TGTGCCAGTAGTATACGGGGGGTTGAAGCTTTCTTT. Protein product: CASSIRGVEAFF.

The chain recombines TRBV7-3 with TRBJ2-3, with 8 positions matching TRBD2. The ends lost 5 bases at V and 3 bases at J; junction bases unmatched: 7. CDR3 length equals 15 residues. The germline V gene has CDR1 SGHTA and CDR2 FQGTGA. CDR3 loop: CASSTQRGWTDTQYF. The CDR3 DNA reads as TGTGCCAGCAGCACCCAGCGGGGGTGGACAGATACGCAGTATTTT.

This rearrangement joins TRBV7-8 to TRBJ2-7; D is unclear. CDR1 and CDR2 (germline): SGHVS, FQNEAQ. CDR3 length equals 13 residues. The germline V and J ends were trimmed by 2 bases and 3 bases, with 8 bases remaining between them. The CDR3 region is CASSLSLYYEQYF. The CDR3 DNA sequence: TGTGCCAGCAGCTTAAGCCTTTACTACGAGCAGTACTTC.